This TCR beta chain was retrieved from a study of blood T cell repertoires in COVID-19. Study overall: Both acute and convalescent COVID-19 samples were obtained from the United States, Italy and Spain.

Seattle cases were enrolled at active infection and followed longitudinally. The V and J ends lost 3 bases and 2 bases respectively, with 11 bases between them. This CDR3 comprises 14 residues. Germline V gene lookup returns CDR1 ENHRY and CDR2 SYGVKD. Study processing details: Estimates of nucleated cell counts were drawn from the amplification of reference gene primers. Only in-frame clones appear in the TCRdb table, and some are missing; sequencing was by immunoSEQ multiplex PCR. The V and J calls and clone size are taken from that table; D and trimming were inferred from the DNA. The profile shows some 170,000 clones, more than 85% of them singletons.

The V gene is TRBV10-3, the J gene TRBJ2-7; weak D call: TRBD1 (6 bases). This clonotype was obtained from a woman aged 60-70 years with COVID-19, enrolled during active disease. The material sequenced was peripheral blood. The CDR3 reads CAISDWGQTYEQYF. CDR3 DNA: TGTGCCATCAGTGACTGGGGGCAGACCTACGAGCAGTACTTC.